Reported below is one T cell receptor (beta chain). Antigen unknown. The data originate from a study of T cell responses to AZD1222 COVID-19 vaccine. Analysis merged second doses at about 4 or about 12 weeks. Study conclusions and caveats: None of the repertoires were sampled until the peak T cell response had passed. Seropositive AZD1222 recipients at baseline numbered only five or six.

Looked up from germline, CDR1 is LGHNA and CDR2 is YNFKEQ. V was clipped by 4 bases and J by 0 bases, with 15 bases between them. The CDR3 is 16 amino acids. Using immunoSEQ multiplex PCR, the repertoire was profiled, and TCRdb retains in-frame clones only, with some absent. In the table there are about 120,000 clones, roughly nine tenths of which are singletons. The clonotype was recovered from an adult who received the AZD1222 COVID-19 vaccine. V is TRBV4-2 and J is TRBJ1-1; D gene uncertain. Material: peripheral blood, obtained 28 days after the second AZD1222 dose. DNA for the CDR3: TGTGCCAGCAGCCCCGATCTTCTTACCCTGAACACTGAAGCTTTCTTT. Its protein is CASSPDLLTLNTEAFF.